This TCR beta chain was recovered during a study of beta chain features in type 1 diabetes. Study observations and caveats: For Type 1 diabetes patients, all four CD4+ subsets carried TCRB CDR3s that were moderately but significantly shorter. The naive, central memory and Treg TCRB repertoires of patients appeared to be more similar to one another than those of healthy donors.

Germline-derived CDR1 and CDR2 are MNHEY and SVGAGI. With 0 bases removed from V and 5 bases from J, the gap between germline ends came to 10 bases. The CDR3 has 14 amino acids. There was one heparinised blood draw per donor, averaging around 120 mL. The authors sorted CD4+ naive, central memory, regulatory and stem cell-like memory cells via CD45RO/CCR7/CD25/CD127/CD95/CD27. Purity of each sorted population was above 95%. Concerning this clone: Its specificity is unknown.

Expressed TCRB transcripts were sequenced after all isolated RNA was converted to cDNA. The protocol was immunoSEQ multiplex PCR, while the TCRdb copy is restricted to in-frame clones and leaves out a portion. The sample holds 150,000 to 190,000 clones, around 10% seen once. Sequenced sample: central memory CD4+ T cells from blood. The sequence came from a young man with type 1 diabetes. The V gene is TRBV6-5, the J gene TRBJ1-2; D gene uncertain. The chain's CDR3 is CASSYSRQTYGYTF. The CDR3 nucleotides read TGTGCCAGCAGTTACTCCCGACAAACTTATGGCTACACCTTC.